A selection of T cell receptor beta chains follows, all from one sample in a study of OX40 agonist ivuxolimab in advanced cancers. Method: immunoSEQ multiplex PCR; TCRdb's copy keeps in-frame clones and lacks some. Of 55,000 to 70,000 clones listed, around 80% are singletons. Source: CD4+ or CD8+ T cells sorted from blood, taken in a trial of the OX40 agonist ivuxolimab. The receptors shown here come from an adult with an advanced solid tumor such as melanoma, head and neck, liver or kidney cancer. Each CDR3 is given with its conserved first and last residue. Each record gives: clone size, J gene, V gene, D gene, CDR3 DNA, CDR3 protein. A D gene is named only where the DNA matches it firmly. The size field is filled for only some rows; it gives once, few, many or a size class.

-	TRBJ2-1	TRBV10-3	-	TGTGCCATCAGTGAGGGAGGGTACAATGAGCAGTTCTTC	CAISEGGYNEQFF
-	TRBJ2-1	TRBV7-2	TRBD2	TGTGCCAGCACCTCCTGGGGAGCGGGGGGCCCTAGCAATGAGCAGTTCTTC	CASTSWGAGGPSNEQFF
few	TRBJ1-2	TRBV11-2	-	TGTGCCAGCAGCCGGACAGCTAACTATGGCTACACCTTC	CASSRTANYGYTF
-	TRBJ1-1	TRBV15	-	TGTGCCACCAGCGGCGGAGGGGTGAACACTGAAGCTTTCTTT	CATSGGGVNTEAFF
-	TRBJ2-3	TRBV19	-	TGTGCCAGTAGTATAAGGGGCAGGGGGACTGATACGCAGTATTTT	CASSIRGRGTDTQYF
-	TRBJ1-1	TRBV4-1	-	TGCGCCAGCAGCCAACTTGATATGGGGTTATTAAGGTCTGAAGCTTTCTTT	CASSQLDMGLLRSEAFF
-	TRBJ2-3	TRBV5-1	TRBD2	TGCGCCAGCAGCTTGAGGACTAGCGGGGGGACCACAGATACGCAGTATTTT	CASSLRTSGGTTDTQYF
-	TRBJ1-1	TRBV19	-	TGTGCCAGTACCCCGACAGCCCTGAACACTGAAGCTTTCTTT	CASTPTALNTEAFF
-	TRBJ2-1	TRBV5-1	TRBD1	TGCGCCAGCAGCTTTACCGGGACAGTCTACAATGAGCAGTTCTTC	CASSFTGTVYNEQFF
-	TRBJ2-1	TRBV6-4	TRBD2	TGTGCCAGCAGTGAGGCTAGCGGGGGGGCAAATGAGCAGTTCTTC	CASSEASGGANEQFF
-	TRBJ1-2	TRBV5-1	TRBD1	TGCGCCAGCAGCCTAGAGGGACAGCTTAGTTATGGCTACACCTTC	CASSLEGQLSYGYTF
-	TRBJ1-2	TRBV2	-	TGTGCCAGCAGTGAAGAATTTGTGGGGGCAGGGGGCTACACCTTC	CASSEEFVGAGGYTF
-	TRBJ1-2	TRBV4-3	-	TGCGCCAGCAGCCAAGATTTACAGGCTTCCCCGCGCTATGGCTACACCTTC	CASSQDLQASPRYGYTF
-	TRBJ2-1	TRBV4-1	-	TGCGCCAGCAGCCCCCGCCATACTCCGGGGGCCTCTACCTACAATGAGCAGTTCTTC	CASSPRHTPGASTYNEQFF
-	TRBJ1-2	TRBV30	TRBD1	TGTGCCTGGGGGACAGGGGGCTCTGGCTACACCTTC	CAWGTGGSGYTF
-	TRBJ1-1	TRBV9	-	TGTGCCAGCAGCGTAACAGTCATGAACACTGAAGCTTTCTTT	CASSVTVMNTEAFF
-	TRBJ1-4	TRBV18	TRBD1	TGTGCCAGCTCACAGGACGACAGGGGGGAAAAGAGAAAACTGTTTTTT	CASSQDDRGEKRKLFF
-	TRBJ1-2	TRBV5-4	-	TGTGCCAGCAGCTTTGAGAGATCCTATGGCTACACCTTC	CASSFERSYGYTF
-	TRBJ1-2	TRBV11-2	-	TGTGCCAGCAGCTTAGATCGAGTTGCAAACTATGGCTACACCTTC	CASSLDRVANYGYTF
few	TRBJ1-2	TRBV7-2	-	TGTGCCAGCAGCCCCGACAGAAGTGGCTACACCTTC	CASSPDRSGYTF
-	TRBJ2-1	TRBV5-1	TRBD2	TGCGCCAGCAGCTTGGGCAGCGGGGGCCGTTCCTACAATGAGCAGTTCTTC	CASSLGSGGRSYNEQFF
-	TRBJ1-2	TRBV5-8	-	TGTGCCAGCAGCTTGGGGCTCAGGTGGGGCTACACCTTC	CASSLGLRWGYTF
-	TRBJ2-5	TRBV4-2	TRBD2	TGTGCCAGCAGCCCGGGACTAGCGGGGGGGTACCAAGAGACCCAGTACTTC	CASSPGLAGGYQETQYF
few	TRBJ1-6	TRBV10-1	-	TGCGCCACCCCCGGACGGGACCCTAATTCACCCCTCCACTTT	CATPGRDPNSPLHF
-	TRBJ2-3	TRBV18	-	TGTGCCAGCTCACCACGGGCCCAGGATAGCACAGATACGCAGTATTTT	CASSPRAQDSTDTQYF
-	TRBJ2-3	TRBV18	-	TGTGCCAGCTCACCAGGAAATAGGGCGGCAGATACGCAGTATTTT	CASSPGNRAADTQYF
-	TRBJ2-5	TRBV15	TRBD2	TGTGCCACCAGCATCCGGACGCGGGGGCAAGAGACCCAGTACTTC	CATSIRTRGQETQYF
-	TRBJ1-4	TRBV5-5	-	TGTGCCAGCAGCCTGACAGATAGTAAGAATGAAAAACTGTTTTTT	CASSLTDSKNEKLFF
-	TRBJ2-7	TRBV19	-	TGTGCCAGTAGTTCCAGACTAGACTTCTACGAGCAGTACTTC	CASSSRLDFYEQYF
-	TRBJ2-3	TRBV9	-	TGTGCCAGCAGCGTAGTAGGAGGAGCTGGGACAGATACGCAGTATTTT	CASSVVGGAGTDTQYF
medium-sized	TRBJ1-6	TRBV4-1	-	TGCGCCAGCCGCCGACTGTCGACAGGCTATTCACCCCTCCACTTT	CASRRLSTGYSPLHF
-	TRBJ2-5	TRBV10-3	TRBD1	TGTGCCATCAGTGAGTCCGGGACAGGTCAAGAGACCCAGTACTTC	CAISESGTGQETQYF
-	TRBJ2-3	TRBV7-3	TRBD1	TGTGCCAGCAGCCGTCTCCCCCACGGACAGGGGGGTTCAGATACGCAGTATTTT	CASSRLPHGQGGSDTQYF
once	TRBJ2-2	TRBV5-6	TRBD1	TGTGCCAGCAGGAGAACAGGGGGCGGGAACACCGGGGAGCTGTTTTTT	CASRRTGGGNTGELFF
few	TRBJ2-3	TRBV4-2	TRBD2	TGTGCCAGCAGCCAAGATATCCAGCGGGGGATGACAGATACGCAGTATTTT	CASSQDIQRGMTDTQYF
-	TRBJ1-6	TRBV27	-	TGTGCCAGCAGTCCCCGGGGTGGCGTTCTCAATTCACCCCTCCACTTT	CASSPRGGVLNSPLHF
-	TRBJ1-2	TRBV10-1	-	TGCGCCAGCAGCGCACCCCGTGACAGCCTTAACTATGGCTACACCTTC	CASSAPRDSLNYGYTF
-	TRBJ1-2	TRBV5-1	TRBD1	TGCGCCAGCAGCTTGGTAGAGACAGGGGAATATGGCTACACCTTC	CASSLVETGEYGYTF
-	TRBJ1-5	TRBV30	-	TGTGCCTGGAGTGGCCAGAGCAATCAGCCCCAGCATTTT	CAWSGQSNQPQHF
once	TRBJ1-4	TRBV9	TRBD1	TGTGCCAGCAGCGTGGATCTGGACAGGGGCCGAAAACTGTTTTTT	CASSVDLDRGRKLFF
-	TRBJ1-2	TRBV7-3	-	TGTGCCAGCAGCTTAAATCAGGGGATGTATGGCTACACCTTC	CASSLNQGMYGYTF
-	TRBJ2-2	TRBV5-6	-	TGTGCCAGCAGCCAGACAAGTAGGACCGGGGAGCTGTTTTTT	CASSQTSRTGELFF
-	TRBJ1-1	TRBV7-9	TRBD1	TGTGCCAGCAGCCAACAGGGGGGTCATGGCACTGAAGCTTTCTTT	CASSQQGGHGTEAFF
few	TRBJ2-7	TRBV6-6	-	TGTGCCAGCAGTTATGGGGGGAGTTACGAGCAGTACTTC	CASSYGGSYEQYF
-	TRBJ2-3	TRBV6-1	-	TGTGCCAGCAGCTTGACCCAAGCGCGGACAGATACGCAGTATTTT	CASSLTQARTDTQYF
once	TRBJ2-3	TRBV10-3	-	TGTGCCATCAGTGAAGTAGCACCGAAGGGCACAGATACGCAGTATTTT	CAISEVAPKGTDTQYF
-	TRBJ1-5	TRBV19	-	TGTGCCAGTAGTATGTCTCCCCATAGCAATCAGCCCCAGCATTTT	CASSMSPHSNQPQHF
-	TRBJ2-7	TRBV19	-	TGTGCCAGTAGTCCAGGGAGACCTTACGAGCAGTACTTC	CASSPGRPYEQYF
-	TRBJ2-2	TRBV25-1	-	TGTGCCAGCAGGGCGTTGGGCGGGGAGCTGTTTTTT	CASRALGGELFF
-	TRBJ1-3	TRBV5-1	-	TGCGCCAGCAGCCCGGGGGGGACTGGAAACACCATATATTTT	CASSPGGTGNTIYF